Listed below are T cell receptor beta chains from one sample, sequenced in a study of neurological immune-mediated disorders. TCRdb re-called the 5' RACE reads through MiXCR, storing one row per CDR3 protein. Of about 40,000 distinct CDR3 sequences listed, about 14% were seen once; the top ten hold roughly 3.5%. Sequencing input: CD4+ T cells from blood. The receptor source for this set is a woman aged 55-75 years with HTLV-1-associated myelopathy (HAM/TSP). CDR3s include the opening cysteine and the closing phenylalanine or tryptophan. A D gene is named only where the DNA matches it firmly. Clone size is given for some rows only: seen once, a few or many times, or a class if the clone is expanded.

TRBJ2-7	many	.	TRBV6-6	CASSLPGRGVDEQYF	TGTGCCAGCAGCCTACCCGGCAGGGGGGTAGACGAGCAGTACTTC
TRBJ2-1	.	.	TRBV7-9	CASSLRRLGNNEQFF	TGTGCCAGCAGCCTTCGAAGATTGGGGAACAATGAGCAGTTCTTC
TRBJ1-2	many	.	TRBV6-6	CASSYNPGPYGYTF	TGTGCCAGCAGTTACAATCCGGGCCCGTATGGCTACACCTTC
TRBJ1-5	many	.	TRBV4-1	CASSQVFRRQGHQPQHF	TGCGCCAGCAGCCAAGTATTTCGTCGGCAGGGTCATCAGCCCCAGCATTTT
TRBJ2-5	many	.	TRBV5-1	CASSFQGEVRETQYF	TGCGCCAGCAGCTTCCAGGGGGAGGTGCGAGAGACCCAGTACTTC
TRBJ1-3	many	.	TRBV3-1	CASATDTVGNTIYF	TGTGCCAGCGCCACGGACACAGTTGGAAACACCATATATTTT
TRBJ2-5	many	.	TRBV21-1	CASSKASQGVRETQYF	TGTGCCAGCAGCAAAGCCAGCCAGGGGGTGAGGGAGACCCAGTACTTC
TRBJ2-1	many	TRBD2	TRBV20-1	CSARRGGRYEQFF	TGCAGTGCTAGACGGGGGGGCCGCTATGAGCAGTTCTTC
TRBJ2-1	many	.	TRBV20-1	CSARMQGSHGEQFF	TGCAGTGCTAGAATGCAGGGGAGTCACGGTGAGCAGTTCTTC
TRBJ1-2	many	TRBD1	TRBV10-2	CASSEQGANNYGYTF	TGCGCCAGCAGTGAGCAGGGGGCAAACAACTATGGCTACACCTTC
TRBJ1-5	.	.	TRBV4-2	CASSQFILTNPSRNQPQHF	TGTGCCAGCAGCCAATTTATTTTGACTAATCCTTCTCGCAATCAGCCCCAGCATTTT
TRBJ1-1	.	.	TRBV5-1	CASSLGLAGNTEAFF	TGCGCCAGCAGCTTGGGGCTAGCGGGGAACACTGAAGCTTTCTTT
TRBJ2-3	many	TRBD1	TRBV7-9	CASSPWGQASPSTDTQYF	TGTGCCAGCAGCCCTTGGGGACAGGCGTCCCCAAGCACAGATACGCAGTATTTT
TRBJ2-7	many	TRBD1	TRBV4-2	CASSFRDRGSHEQYF	TGTGCCAGCAGCTTCCGGGACAGGGGCTCCCACGAGCAGTACTTC
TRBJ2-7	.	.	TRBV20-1	CSATPGAGLTGREQYF	TGCAGTGCAACCCCTGGGGCGGGGTTGACGGGGCGCGAGCAGTACTTC
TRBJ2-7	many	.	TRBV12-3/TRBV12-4	CASSQLYEQYF	TGTGCCAGCAGTCAACTTTACGAGCAGTACTTC
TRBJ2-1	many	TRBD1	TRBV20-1	CSALRIGTASYNEQFF	TGCAGTGCTCTCCGTATAGGGACAGCCTCCTACAATGAGCAGTTCTTC
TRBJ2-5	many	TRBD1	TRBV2	CASSARDRGETQYF	TGTGCCAGCAGCGCCCGGGACAGGGGAGAGACCCAGTACTTC
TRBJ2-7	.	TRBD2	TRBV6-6	CASSYVRGGYEQYF	TGTGCCAGCAGTTACGTGCGGGGGGGCTACGAGCAGTACTTC
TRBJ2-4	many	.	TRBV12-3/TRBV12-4	CASSPRLAKNIQYF	TGTGCCAGCAGTCCTCGGCTAGCCAAAAACATTCAGTACTTC
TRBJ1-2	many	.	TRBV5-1	CASSVGGSNYGYTF	TGCGCCAGCAGCGTCGGAGGGTCCAACTATGGCTACACCTTC
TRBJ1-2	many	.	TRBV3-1	CASSPLAGVYGYTF	TGTGCCAGCAGCCCCCTGGCGGGGGTTTATGGCTACACCTTC
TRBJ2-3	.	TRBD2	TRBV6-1	CASSDGRAVGTDTQYF	TGTGCCAGCAGTGACGGGAGGGCGGTGGGCACAGATACGCAGTATTTT
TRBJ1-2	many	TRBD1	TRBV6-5	CASRDRAFNGYTF	TGTGCCAGCCGGGACAGGGCTTTCAATGGCTACACCTTC
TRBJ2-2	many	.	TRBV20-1	CSARAALTTGELFF	TGCAGTGCTAGAGCCGCCCTAACGACCGGGGAGCTGTTTTTT
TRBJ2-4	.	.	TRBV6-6	CASSNGGSVGLTKNIQYF	TGTGCCAGCAGTAACGGGGGTAGCGTGGGCCTAACCAAAAACATTCAGTACTTC
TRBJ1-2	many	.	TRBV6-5	CASAVAGRSGYTF	TGTGCCTCGGCCGTGGCAGGTCGAAGTGGCTACACCTTC
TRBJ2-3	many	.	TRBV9	CASSTDSTDTQYF	TGTGCCAGCAGCACTGACAGCACAGATACGCAGTATTTT
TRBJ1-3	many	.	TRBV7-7	CASSRGLANSGNTIYF	TGTGCCAGCAGTCGGGGGCTAGCCAACTCTGGAAACACCATATATTTT
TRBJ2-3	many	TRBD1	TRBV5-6	CASSLFTGALDTDTQYF	TGTGCCAGCAGCCTATTTACAGGGGCCCTCGACACAGATACGCAGTATTTT
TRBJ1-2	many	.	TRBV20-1	CSASHPGVRDGYTF	TGCAGTGCTAGCCACCCAGGGGTCCGTGATGGCTACACCTTC